The 14 T cell receptor beta chains below were found in one sample sequenced in a study of blood T cell repertoires in COVID-19 (dated by TCRdb to about 2020). Library prep was done by the immunoSEQ multiplex PCR assay. Drawn from immuneACCESS, this table holds only the in-frame rearrangements with V and J called that TCRdb kept. Clones are partly lost; checked studies trace under half to an unresolved V gene and leave the rest unexplained. The sample table shows under 400,000 clones, and almost 90% are seen once. Less than 3.5% of the sample goes to the ten largest clones. The sequenced material came from peripheral blood. The receptors here all came from a woman aged 25-40 years with COVID-19, enrolled during active disease.

This chain joins TRBV19 and TRBJ1-1, with a possible D match to TRBD1 (5 bases). Trimming stripped 6 bases from V and 5 bases from J, with 16 bases between. This CDR3 region has 14 residues. CDR1 is LNHDA, CDR2 SQIVND, per germline (reference sequence). The CDR3 here is CASRNFRGETEAFF. The CDR3 nucleotides read TGTGCCAGTAGGAACTTCCGGGGGGAGACTGAAGCTTTCTTT.

V and J are TRBV3-1 (or the pseudogene TRBV3-2) and TRBJ2-7; D is perhaps TRBD2 (5 bases). This CDR3 has 15 residues. Germline lookup yields CDR1 LGHDT and CDR2 YNNKEL (reference sequence). The V end was cut by 2 bases, the J end by 2 bases, with 13 bases between. The CDR3 DNA follows: TGTGCCAGCAGCCAACCCGGACTGCTCGCCTACGAGCAGTACTTC. The encoded protein is CASSQPGLLAYEQYF.

The rearrangement joins TRBV19 to TRBJ2-3, with a possible D match to TRBD2 (6 bases). Germline CDR1 reads LNHDA; CDR2 reads SQIVND (reference sequence). CDR3 length: 18 amino acids. The V gene lost 0 bases and the J gene lost 2 bases, with 18 bases spanning the gap. CDR3 sequence: CASSIDQAGTTPTDTQYF. CDR3 in DNA: TGTGCCAGTAGTATAGACCAAGCGGGTACCACCCCCACAGATACGCAGTATTTT.

The chain recombines TRBV10-1 with TRBJ2-2; possibly TRBD1 for D (7 bases). Germline CDR1 and CDR2: WNHNN and SYGVQD (reference sequence). V lost 4 bases to trimming and J lost 2 bases, with 17 bases between them. This CDR3 is 17 amino acids long. The CDR3 loop is CASSGVGGTANTGELFF. CDR3 coding DNA: TGCGCCAGCAGTGGGGTCGGAGGGACAGCTAACACCGGGGAGCTGTTTTTT.

The chain carries TRBV28 and TRBJ2-1, with D tentatively TRBD1 (5 bases). V was clipped by 5 bases and J by 6 bases, with 17 bases between them. The CDR3 has 15 amino acids. The germline V gene encodes CDR1 MDHEN and CDR2 SYDVKM. Here the CDR3 DNA reads TGTGCCAGCAGTCCCCCGGATCGACAGACCAATGAGCAGTTCTTC. Translated: CASSPPDRQTNEQFF.

The chain uses TRBV19 and TRBJ2-7, with D perhaps matching TRBD2 (6 bases). The CDR3 sequence is 14 residues long. CDR1 and CDR2 from the germline V gene are LNHDA and SQIVND (reference sequence). The V gene lost 5 bases and the J gene lost 6 bases, with 17 bases spanning the gap. The CDR3 reads CASSPLADKAEQYF. CDR3 DNA: TGTGCCAGTAGTCCCTTAGCGGACAAGGCCGAGCAGTACTTC. Full variable domain (outside the CDR3, taken from reference TRBV19 and TRBJ2-7): DGGITQSPKYLFRKEGQNVTLSCEQNLNHDAMYWYRQDPGQGLRLIYYSQIVNDFQKGDIAEGYSVSREKKESFPLTVTSAQKNPTAFYLCASSPLADKAEQYFGPGTRLTVT.

This chain joins TRBV27 and TRBJ2-2; TRBD1 matches 10 bases. This CDR3 has 14 residues. Per the germline V gene, CDR1 is MNHEY and CDR2 is SMNVEV (reference sequence). The V segment lost 5 bases and the J segment 7 bases; nucleotides outside the gene matches: 4. CDR3 protein: CASSPGTGDGELFF. CDR3 DNA sequence: TGTGCCAGCAGTCCGGGGACAGGGGACGGGGAGCTGTTTTTT.

V usage is TRBV18 and J usage is TRBJ2-5, with TRBD1 matching over 7 bases. V gave up 3 bases and J gave up 1 base; unmatched junction bases: 8. Germline V gives CDR1 KGHSH, CDR2 LQKENI. This CDR3 contains 16 residues. In DNA, the CDR3 is TGTGCCAGCTCACCTCGGACCGGGACAGCCCAAGAGACCCAGTACTTC. The encoded protein is CASSPRTGTAQETQYF.

This chain connects TRBV30 to TRBJ1-4, with 9 bases lining up with TRBD1. Trimming took 5 bases from V and 8 from J; bases not matched to a gene: 9. This CDR3 spans 14 amino acids. Germline loops: CDR1 GTSNPN, CDR2 SVGIG (reference sequence). As DNA, the CDR3 is TGTGCCTGGCTGCGGACAGGGGAGGGCGAAAAACTGTTTTTT. Translating it yields CAWLRTGEGEKLFF.

The chain has TRBV2 and TRBJ2-1, with 12 positions matching TRBD2. The V segment lost 5 bases and the J segment 9 bases; nucleotides outside the gene matches: 8. This CDR3 has 15 residues. CDR1 and CDR2 from the germline V gene are SNHLY and FYNNEI. This chain's CDR3 is CASSPTTSGSGEQFF. Here the CDR3 DNA reads TGTGCCAGCAGTCCTACGACTAGCGGGAGCGGTGAGCAGTTCTTC.

The chain links TRBV29-1 to TRBJ2-1; D is uncertain. V was cut by 1 base and J by 12 bases, with 7 bases left in between. The CDR3 sequence is 10 residues long. Germline lookup yields CDR1 SQVTM and CDR2 ANQGSEA. The CDR3 here is CSVEVSGQFF. The CDR3 region has the DNA TGCAGCGTTGAAGTATCAGGGCAGTTCTTC.

The V gene is TRBV6-6, the J gene TRBJ2-7; D may be TRBD2 (5 bases). In germline, CDR1 is MNHNY, CDR2 SVGAGI (reference sequence). This CDR3 has 12 residues. Trimming removed 2 bases at V and 12 bases at J, with 14 bases between. The CDR3 sequence is CASSYVETRVYF. Here the CDR3 DNA reads TGTGCCAGCAGTTACGTAGAGACGCGGGTGTACTTC.

The chain joins TRBV6-2 or TRBV6-3 to TRBJ2-3, with D possibly being TRBD1 (6 bases). CDR3 length: 15 residues. Germline V CDR1 and CDR2: MNHEY, SVGEGT. V was cut by 0 bases and J by 4 bases, with 11 bases left in between. The CDR3 sequence: CASSYSGQGPDTQYF. DNA of the CDR3: TGTGCCAGCAGTTACTCTGGGCAGGGGCCAGATACGCAGTATTTT.

The chain is built from TRBV28 and TRBJ1-1; D gene uncertain. The ends were cut back, 5 bases at V and 7 bases at J, with 11 bases in the middle. CDR3 length equals 12 residues. Germline-derived CDR1 and CDR2 are MDHEN and SYDVKM. CDR3 in DNA: TGTGCCAGCAGTCCGGGGAACCGTGAAGCTTTCTTT. Amino acids: CASSPGNREAFF.